The rows below give T cell receptor beta chains drawn from one sample of a study of shared clonotypes between healthy human individuals. Profiling relied on immunoSEQ multiplex PCR, and the TCRdb table lists in-frame clones only, not all of them. The sample records under 1,900,000 clones, approximately 98.5% being singletons. The specimen was naive CD4+ T cells sorted from blood. These receptors originate from a man between 25 and 39 years old in good health. Both conserved end residues are part of each CDR3. D genes are given only for firm matches. Some rows mark clone size as missing; the rest say once, few, many or name a class of expanded clone.

D	J	size	V	CDR3	DNA
NA	TRBJ1-1	NA	TRBV19	CASSIQARRVNTEAFF	TGTGCCAGTAGTATTCAGGCCCGCAGGGTGAACACTGAAGCTTTCTTT
TRBD2	TRBJ2-5	NA	TRBV30	CAWSGLAETQYF	TGTGCCTGGAGTGGACTAGCAGAGACCCAGTACTTC
NA	TRBJ2-5	NA	TRBV6-5	CASSAPGETQYF	TGTGCCAGCAGTGCCCCCGGAGAGACCCAGTACTTC
TRBD1	TRBJ1-2	NA	TRBV7-9	CASSLQTGTSTF	TGTGCCAGCAGCTTACAGACAGGGACCAGCACCTTC
TRBD1	TRBJ1-2	NA	TRBV5-5	CASSSVQGIFYGYTF	TGTGCCAGCAGCTCAGTACAGGGGATCTTCTATGGCTACACCTTC
NA	TRBJ1-5	NA	TRBV7-2	CASSRPGDQPQHF	TGTGCCAGCAGCCGACCAGGGGATCAGCCCCAGCATTTT
NA	TRBJ2-5	NA	TRBV28	CASMHRDPQETQYF	TGTGCCAGCATGCACAGGGATCCCCAAGAGACCCAGTACTTC
NA	TRBJ2-5	NA	TRBV6-5	CASSSPGGPEETQYF	TGTGCCAGCAGTTCCCCCGGGGGGCCCGAGGAGACCCAGTACTTC
TRBD1	TRBJ2-2	NA	TRBV5-1	CASSPDTGGSAGELFF	TGCGCCAGCAGCCCAGACACAGGGGGCTCGGCCGGGGAGCTGTTTTTT
TRBD1	TRBJ1-1	NA	TRBV6-5	CASSQGQGRRTEAFF	TGTGCCAGCAGCCAGGGACAGGGGAGAAGAACTGAAGCTTTCTTT
NA	TRBJ2-2	NA	TRBV6-5	CASSLDWMNTGELFF	TGTGCCAGCAGCCTGGACTGGATGAACACCGGGGAGCTGTTTTTT
TRBD2	TRBJ2-7	once	TRBV10-1	CASSPWERGSLRYEQYF	TGCGCCAGCAGCCCCTGGGAGCGGGGCTCTCTTCGCTACGAGCAGTACTTC
NA	TRBJ2-1	NA	TRBV28	CASSLGEPSSYNEQFF	TGTGCCAGCAGTTTGGGGGAGCCAAGCTCCTACAATGAGCAGTTCTTC